Presented here are 31 T cell receptor beta chains from one specimen sequenced in a study of CD8 T cells in ankylosing spondylitis. General study findings and limits: A TCR beta motif of fewer than 10 highly homologous variants seemed to mark ankylosing spondylitis blood.

Their antigen targets remain unknown. Using its own MiXCR run on the 5' RACE reads, TCRdb lists one record per CDR3 protein. The data show roughly 700,000 distinct CDR3 sequences, with around 20% seen just once and under 20% held by the top ten. The sample taken for sequencing was blood, either unsorted or a sorted T cell fraction (not recorded which). All receptors come from a male donor with ankylosing spondylitis.

There are a few counts of this clonotype. The chain recombines TRBV27 with TRBJ2-1; D gene ambiguous. Germline V CDR1 and CDR2: MNHEY, SMNVEV (reference sequence). The CDR3 is 14 residues long. Trimming left V 0 bases short and J 6 bases short, with 9 bases between. Written as DNA, the CDR3 is TGTGCCAGCAGTTTATCCTGGACCACCAATGAGCAGTTCTTC. It is translated as CASSLSWTTNEQFF.

This clonotype was seen a few times. The gene calls are TRBV5-1 and TRBJ1-1; 9 positions match TRBD1. From germline, CDR1 is SGHRS and CDR2 YFSETQ. The CDR3 has 13 residues. After removal of 4 bases from V and 6 bases from J, the junction contained 4 bases not matched to a gene. The CDR3 DNA follows: TGCGCCAGCAGCGCAAACAGGGGGCCTGAAGCTTTCTTT. It yields the protein CASSANRGPEAFF.

The chain recombines TRBV12-3 or TRBV12-4 with TRBJ2-1; 9 bases are shared with TRBD2. V gave up 6 bases and J gave up 15 bases; unmatched junction bases: 15. The CDR3 covers 14 residues. The CDR3 nucleotides are TGTGCCAGCAGCCTCGCGGGGGGGCAGGGAGACGGGTTCTTC. This encodes CASSLAGGQGDGFF.

This clonotype was seen a few times. This chain uses TRBV21-1 with TRBJ2-5. TRBV21-1 is tagged as a pseudogene. The CDR3 is 15 amino acids. CDR3 DNA: TGTGCCAGCAGCAAAGGAGACAGGGACCAAGAGACCCAGTACTTC. Amino acids: CASSKGDRDQETQYF.

This clonotype has a handful of counts. This sequence joins TRBV3-1 and TRBJ2-1; D remains unclear. V was trimmed by 6 bases and J by 3 bases, leaving 15 bases between them. Germline V gives CDR1 LGHDT, CDR2 YNNKEL (reference sequence). The CDR3 sequence is 15 residues long. For the CDR3, the DNA is TGTGCCAGCAGTCAGAGGACCCCGATCTACAATGAGCAGTTCTTC. This translates into CASSQRTPIYNEQFF.

This clonotype occurred a few times. The genes are TRBV7-9 and TRBJ1-2, with D perhaps matching TRBD1 (6 bases). The CDR3 has 13 residues. V was cut by 5 bases and J by 7 bases, with 14 bases left in between. Germline CDR1 and CDR2: SEHNR and FQNEAQ (reference sequence). The chain's CDR3 is CASSVTGFPGYTF. The CDR3 nucleotides read TGTGCCAGCAGCGTAACAGGGTTCCCTGGCTACACCTTC.

This clonotype was observed a handful of times. J is TRBJ2-5 and V is TRBV7-2; 12 bases align to TRBD2. The CDR3 has 16 amino acids. Germline V gene sequence: CDR1 SGHTA, CDR2 FQGNSA. The V segment lost 1 base and the J segment 3 bases; nucleotides outside the gene matches: 3. The CDR3 DNA is TGTGCCAGCAGCTTAGAAAGACTAGCGGGAGAAGAGACCCAGTACTTC. It encodes CASSLERLAGEETQYF.

This clonotype has a handful of counts. V gene TRBV25-1 combines with J gene TRBJ2-5; D not certain. CDR1 and CDR2 (germline): MGHDK, SYGVNS. Trimming pared 2 bases from V and 4 bases from J, leaving 5 bases between. The CDR3 has 12 residues. CDR3 amino acids: CASSEDGETQYF. In DNA, the CDR3 is TGTGCCAGCAGTGAAGACGGAGAGACCCAGTACTTC.

The chain joins TRBV6-1 to TRBJ1-5; D gene unclear. V lost 1 base and J lost 0, with 10 bases in between. Germline V gene lookup returns CDR1 MNHNS and CDR2 SASEGT. This CDR3 is built from 16 residues. CDR3 in amino acids: CASSEVTTISNQPQHF. The DNA of the CDR3 is TGTGCCAGCAGTGAAGTCACGACGATTAGCAATCAGCCCCAGCATTTT.

This chain uses TRBV30 with TRBJ2-2; D possibly corresponds to TRBD2 (6 bases). V lost 0 bases and J lost 4, with 9 bases in between. Germline V CDR1 and CDR2: GTSNPN, SVGIG (reference sequence). The CDR3 is made up of 14 amino acids. CDR3 coding DNA: TGTGCCTGGAGTGTATTACTAGCCACCGGGGAGCTGTTTTTT. Translating gives CAWSVLLATGELFF.

This clonotype was detected only a few times. The chain employs TRBV5-1 and TRBJ2-1, with D maybe TRBD1 (7 bases). This CDR3 comprises 20 residues. The V gene lost 1 base and the J gene lost 3 bases, with 26 bases spanning the gap. Germline CDR1 SGHRS, CDR2 YFSETQ. For the CDR3, the DNA is TGCGCCAGCAGCTTGTTAGGAGGGGGCATATCGACCCCGCTCTACAATGAGCAGTTCTTC. Translating gives CASSLLGGGISTPLYNEQFF.

The sample holds a few counts of this clonotype. The CDR3 is CASSLAQGTYNEQFF. CDR3 nucleotides: TGTGCCAGCAGCTTAGCCCAGGGGACATACAATGAGCAGTTCTTC. The J gene is TRBJ2-1, the V gene TRBV7-2; weak D call: TRBD1 (6 bases). This CDR3 region has 15 residues. Germline assignment: CDR1 SGHTA and CDR2 FQGNSA. Trimming removed 0 bases at V and 4 bases at J, with 10 bases between. Complete variable domain (other parts from reference TRBV7-2 and TRBJ2-1): GAGVSQSPSNKVTEKGKDVELRCDPISGHTALYWYRQSLGQGLEFLIYFQGNSAPDKSGLPSDRFSAERTGGSVSTLTIQRTQQEDSAVYLCASSLAQGTYNEQFFGPGTRLTVL.

This clonotype was counted only a few times. The J gene is TRBJ2-3, the V gene TRBV11-2; 7 positions agree with TRBD2. The CDR3 has 16 residues. Germline lookup yields CDR1 SGHAT and CDR2 FQNNGV. V gave up 3 bases and J gave up 2 bases; unmatched junction bases: 8. DNA for the CDR3: TGTGCCAGCAGCTTTGGGGCTAGCGGATCCACAGATACGCAGTATTTT. Its protein is CASSFGASGSTDTQYF.

In its sample, this clonotype was seen once. The rearrangement links TRBV12-3 or TRBV12-4 to TRBJ2-5; 15 bases align to TRBD2. Losses at the gene ends were 7 bases for V and 9 bases for J; bases not matched to a gene: 9. This CDR3 is built from 15 residues. Here the CDR3 reads CASKPWTSGGGAQYF. The DNA of the CDR3 is TGTGCCAGCAAACCCTGGACTAGCGGGGGGGGGGCCCAGTACTTC.

In this sample, this clonotype turned up a few times. V usage is TRBV12-3 or TRBV12-4 and J usage is TRBJ2-7, with TRBD2 as a possible D gene (6 bases). Trimming pared 4 bases from V and 2 bases from J, leaving 12 bases between. This CDR3 is 14 amino acids long. The DNA for the CDR3 is TGTGCCAGCAGTTCGCTAGCGCTTGCCTACGAGCAGTACTTC. Its protein product is CASSSLALAYEQYF.

The chain links TRBV20-1 to TRBJ2-1; 9 bases agree with TRBD2. V lost 3 bases, J lost 9 bases, and 15 bases stayed unmatched. CDR1 is DFQATT and CDR2 is SNEGSKA in the germline V gene (reference sequence). This CDR3 comprises 16 residues. CDR3 nucleotide sequence: TGCAGTGCTAGTGGGGAGGGACTAGCATCTCCTGGTGAGCAGTTCTTC. This gives the protein CSASGEGLASPGEQFF.

This clonotype has only a few counts. The rearrangement joins TRBV9 to TRBJ2-7; 7 bases are a match to TRBD1. The CDR3 runs 14 residues. The V segment lost 2 bases and the J segment 0 bases; nucleotides outside the gene matches: 2. The germline gives CDR1 SGDLS, CDR2 YYNGEE. The CDR3 sequence: CASSVGQISYEQYF. The CDR3 DNA is TGTGCCAGCAGCGTGGGACAGATCTCCTACGAGCAGTACTTC.

The CDR3 coding sequence is TGTGCCAGCAGCCAAGCCAGCGGGGAAGCGGATGCGCAGTATTTT. As protein: CASSQASGEADAQYF. The rearrangement joins TRBV4-2 to TRBJ2-3; 7 nucleotides agree with TRBD2. The germline gives CDR1 LGHNA, CDR2 YNFKEQ. V was pared by 1 base and J by 10 bases, with 11 bases of the junction left unmatched. The CDR3 has 15 residues.

This clonotype occurred a few times. The chain is built from TRBV7-2 and TRBJ2-7, with 11 nucleotides matching TRBD1. Germline V gene lookup returns CDR1 SGHTA and CDR2 FQGNSA. The V and J ends lost 5 bases and 1 base, in that order; junction bases with no gene match: 7. The CDR3 runs 16 residues. CDR3 nucleotides: TGTGCCAGCAGCAACTGGACAGGGGGCTTTTCCTACGAGCAGTACTTC. It codes for CASSNWTGGFSYEQYF. Based on the CDR3 plus reference TRBV7-2 and TRBJ2-7, the full variable domain is GAGVSQSPSNKVTEKGKDVELRCDPISGHTALYWYRQSLGQGLEFLIYFQGNSAPDKSGLPSDRFSAERTGGSVSTLTIQRTQQEDSAVYLCASSNWTGGFSYEQYFGPGTRLTVT.

This chain joins TRBV2 and TRBJ1-2; D is possibly TRBD1 (6 bases). The CDR3 has 16 amino acids. The germline V gene has CDR1 SNHLY and CDR2 FYNNEI. Trimming took off 1 base at V and 3 bases at J, with 15 bases between the two ends. The CDR3: CASSEGVGGLDYGYTF. The DNA for the CDR3 is TGTGCCAGCAGTGAAGGGGTGGGGGGGCTAGACTATGGCTACACCTTC.

This clonotype was counted ten times or more. The rearrangement uses TRBV12-3 or TRBV12-4 and TRBJ1-5, with D possibly TRBD1 on 6 matching bases. The length of the CDR3 is 13 residues. Trimming shortened V by 3 bases and J by 6 bases, and 9 bases separated the two germline ends. The CDR3 bases are TGTGCCAGCAGTTTGCCAGGGGTTCAGCCCCAGCATTTT. It encodes CASSLPGVQPQHF.

The chain is built from TRBV18 and TRBJ2-7; 9 positions agree with TRBD1. In germline, CDR1 is KGHSH, CDR2 LQKENI. The CDR3 covers 15 residues. Trimming took 3 bases from V and 9 from J; bases not matched to a gene: 12. CDR3 residues: CASSPTIPTGGAQYF. The DNA for the CDR3 is TGTGCCAGCTCACCCACCATACCGACAGGGGGAGCGCAGTACTTC.

The gene calls are TRBV29-1 and TRBJ2-1; 8 nucleotides agree with TRBD2. The germline V gene encodes CDR1 SQVTM and CDR2 ANQGSEA. V lost 4 bases and J lost 9; bases outside the gene matches: 8. The CDR3 consists of 13 residues. The CDR3 is CSVAPGLGAEQFF. The DNA of the CDR3 is TGCAGCGTTGCCCCGGGACTAGGCGCTGAGCAGTTCTTC.

This clonotype was seen a handful of times. The chain has TRBV27 and TRBJ2-7, with TRBD1 matching 9 bases. The germline CDR1 and CDR2 sequences are MNHEY and SMNVEV (reference sequence). The length of the CDR3 is 15 residues. V gave up 5 bases and J gave up 6 bases; unmatched junction bases: 11. CDR3 in amino acids: CASSPVDRGSREQYF. In DNA form, the CDR3 reads TGTGCCAGCAGTCCGGTGGACAGGGGAAGTCGCGAGCAGTACTTC.

This clonotype was picked up many times. This chain joins TRBV24-1 and TRBJ2-1; 7 bases agree with TRBD2. After removal of 2 bases from V and 5 bases from J, the junction contained 8 bases not matched to a gene. CDR1 and CDR2 from the germline V gene are KGHDR and SFDVKD. This CDR3 contains 16 residues. The CDR3 coding sequence is TGTGCCACCAGTGATTCTTCCGGGACTATAAACAATGAGCAGTTCTTC. It specifies CATSDSSGTINNEQFF.

The chain is built from TRBV6-1 and TRBJ1-1; D unresolved. Germline V gene lookup returns CDR1 MNHNS and CDR2 SASEGT. The CDR3 sequence is 13 residues long. The germline V and J ends were trimmed by 3 bases and 3 bases, with 8 bases remaining between them. CDR3 residues: CASSEVWDTEAFF. Here the CDR3 DNA reads TGTGCCAGCAGTGAGGTGTGGGACACTGAAGCTTTCTTT.

This chain's CDR3 is CASRARGLNTQYF. CDR3 coding DNA: TGTGCCAGCAGGGCCAGGGGGCTTAATACGCAGTATTTT. The rearrangement uses TRBV12-3 or TRBV12-4 and TRBJ2-3, with 8 bases identical to TRBD1. V shed 6 bases and J 7 bases; nucleotides not matched to a gene: 6. The length of the CDR3 is 13 residues.

This clonotype was counted ten times or more. V gene TRBV12-3 or TRBV12-4 combines with J gene TRBJ2-7; D is uncertain. V was trimmed by 5 bases and J by 2 bases, leaving 10 bases between them. The CDR3 covers 13 residues. Here the CDR3 DNA reads TGTGCCAGCAGTCCGATGATTCCCTACGAGCAGTACTTC. Encoded protein: CASSPMIPYEQYF.

This clonotype was counted between two and nine times. The chain is built from TRBV27 and TRBJ2-7, with TRBD1 matching 10 bases. V was pared by 6 bases and J by 7 bases, with 6 bases of the junction left unmatched. This CDR3 has 13 amino acids. The germline V gene encodes CDR1 MNHEY and CDR2 SMNVEV (reference sequence). The CDR3 sequence is CASRPGQGSEQYF. CDR3 coding DNA: TGTGCCAGCAGGCCGGGACAGGGGTCGGAGCAGTACTTC.

This clonotype was found a few times. The chain links TRBV7-8 to TRBJ2-1; 7 nucleotides align to TRBD2. V lost 5 bases and J lost 3; bases outside the gene matches: 10. CDR3 length: 16 residues. Germline CDR1 SGHVS, CDR2 FQNEAQ. Here the CDR3 DNA reads TGTGCCAGCAGCCCACTAGTGGGACTACACTACAATGAGCAGTTCTTC. Amino acids: CASSPLVGLHYNEQFF. Supplemented by reference TRBV7-8 and TRBJ2-1, the full variable domain reads GAGVSQSPRYKVAKRGQDVALRCDPISGHVSLFWYQQALGQGPEFLTYFQNEAQLDKSGLPSDRFFAERPEGSVSTLKIQRTQQEDSAVYLCASSPLVGLHYNEQFFGPGTRLTVL.

The chain carries TRBV5-5 and TRBJ2-5, with 9 nucleotides matching TRBD2. J was trimmed by 5 bases and V by 4 bases; bases with no gene match: 12. This CDR3 is 16 amino acids long. CDR1 is SGHKS, CDR2 YYEKEE, per germline (reference sequence). The CDR3 DNA reads TGTGCCAGCAGCCTTGCTCGGACTAGCGTCTCGGAGACCCAGTACTTC. Amino acids: CASSLARTSVSETQYF.